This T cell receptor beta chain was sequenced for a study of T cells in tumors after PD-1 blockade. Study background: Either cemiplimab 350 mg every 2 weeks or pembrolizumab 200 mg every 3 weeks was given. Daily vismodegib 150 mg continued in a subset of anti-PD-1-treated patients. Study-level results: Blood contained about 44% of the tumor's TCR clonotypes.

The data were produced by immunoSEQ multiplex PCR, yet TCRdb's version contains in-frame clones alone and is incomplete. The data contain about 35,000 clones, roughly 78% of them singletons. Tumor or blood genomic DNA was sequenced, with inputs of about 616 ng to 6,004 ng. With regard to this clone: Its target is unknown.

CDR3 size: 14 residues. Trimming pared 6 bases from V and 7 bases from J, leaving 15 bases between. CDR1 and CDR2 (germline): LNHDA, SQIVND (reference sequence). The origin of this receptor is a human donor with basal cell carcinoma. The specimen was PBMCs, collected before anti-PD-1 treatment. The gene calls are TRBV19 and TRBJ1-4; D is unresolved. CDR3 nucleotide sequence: TGTGCCAGTAGCCTCAATAGCGGGTCTGAAAAACTGTTTTTT. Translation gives CASSLNSGSEKLFF.